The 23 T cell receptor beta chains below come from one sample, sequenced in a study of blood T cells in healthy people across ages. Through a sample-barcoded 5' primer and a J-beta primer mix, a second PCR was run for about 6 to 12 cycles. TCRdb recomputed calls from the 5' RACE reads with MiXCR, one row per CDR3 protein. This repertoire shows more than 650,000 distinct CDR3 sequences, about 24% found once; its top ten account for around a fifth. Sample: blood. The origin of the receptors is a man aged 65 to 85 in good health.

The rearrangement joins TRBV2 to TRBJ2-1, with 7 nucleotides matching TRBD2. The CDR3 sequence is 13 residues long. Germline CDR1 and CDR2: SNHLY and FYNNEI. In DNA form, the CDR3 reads TGTGCGGGAGGGGCGGGGGAGTACAATGAGCAGTTCTTC. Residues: CAGGAGEYNEQFF. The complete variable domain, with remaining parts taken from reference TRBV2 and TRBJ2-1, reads EPEVTQTPSHQVTQMGQEVILRCVPISNHLYFYWYRQILGQKVEFLVSFYNNEISEKSEIFDDQFSVERPDGSNFTLKIRSTKLEDSAMYFCAGGAGEYNEQFFGPGTRLTVL.

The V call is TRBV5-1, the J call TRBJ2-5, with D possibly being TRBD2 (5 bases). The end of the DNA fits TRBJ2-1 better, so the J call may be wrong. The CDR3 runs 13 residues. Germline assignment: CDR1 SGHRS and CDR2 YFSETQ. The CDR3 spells CASSLQPGNEQFF. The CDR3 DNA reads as TGCGCCAGCAGCCTACAGCCGGGAAATGAGCAGTTCTTC.

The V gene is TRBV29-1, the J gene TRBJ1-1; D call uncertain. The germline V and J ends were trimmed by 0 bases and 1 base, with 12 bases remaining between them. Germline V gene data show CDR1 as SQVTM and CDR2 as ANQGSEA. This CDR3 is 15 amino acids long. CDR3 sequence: CSVEDPGRKNTEAFF. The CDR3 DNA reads TGCAGCGTTGAAGATCCAGGCAGGAAGAACACTGAAGCTTTCTTT. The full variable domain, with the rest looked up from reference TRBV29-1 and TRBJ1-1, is SAVISQKPSRDICQRGTSLTIQCQVDSQVTMMFWYRQQPGQSLTLIATANQGSEATYESGFVIDKFPISRPNLTFSTLTVSNMSPEDSSIYLCSVEDPGRKNTEAFFGQGTRLTVV.

CDR3 sequence reads: CSARGQGAWNTEAFF. The CDR3 DNA sequence: TGCAGTGCTAGAGGACAGGGGGCGTGGAACACTGAAGCTTTCTTT. The chain combines TRBV20-1 with TRBJ1-1, with 10 bases fitting TRBD1. The V and J ends lost 1 base and 1 base, in that order; junction bases with no gene match: 3. The CDR3 covers 15 residues. Per germline, CDR1 DFQATT and CDR2 SNEGSKA (reference sequence).

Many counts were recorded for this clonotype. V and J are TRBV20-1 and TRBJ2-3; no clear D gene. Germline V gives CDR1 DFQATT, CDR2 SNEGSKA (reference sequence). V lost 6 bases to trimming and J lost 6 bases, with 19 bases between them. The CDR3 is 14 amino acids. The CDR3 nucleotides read TGCAGTGCCCCGGACCCCCTGTATACCGATACGCAGTATTTT. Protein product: CSAPDPLYTDTQYF.

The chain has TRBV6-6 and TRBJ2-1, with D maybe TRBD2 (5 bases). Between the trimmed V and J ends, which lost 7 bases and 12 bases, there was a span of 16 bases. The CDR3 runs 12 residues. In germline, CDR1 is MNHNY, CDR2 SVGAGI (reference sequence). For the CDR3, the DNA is TGTGCCAGCAAGGGAGATCAGATTTCGCAGTTCTTC. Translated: CASKGDQISQFF.

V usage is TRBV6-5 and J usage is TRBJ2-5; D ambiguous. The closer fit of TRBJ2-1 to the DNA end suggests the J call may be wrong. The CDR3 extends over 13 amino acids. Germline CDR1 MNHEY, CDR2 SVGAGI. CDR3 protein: CASSRALSNEQFF. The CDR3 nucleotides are TGTGCCAGCAGCAGAGCACTGTCCAATGAGCAGTTCTTC.

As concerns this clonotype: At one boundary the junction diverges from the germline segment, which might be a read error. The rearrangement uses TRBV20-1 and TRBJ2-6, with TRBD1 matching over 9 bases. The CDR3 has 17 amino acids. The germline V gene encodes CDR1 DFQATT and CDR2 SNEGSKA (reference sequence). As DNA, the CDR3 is TGCAGTGCTAGAGCAGGGACAGGGATCTCTGGGGCCAACGTCCCGACTTTC. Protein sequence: CSARAGTGISGANVPTF.

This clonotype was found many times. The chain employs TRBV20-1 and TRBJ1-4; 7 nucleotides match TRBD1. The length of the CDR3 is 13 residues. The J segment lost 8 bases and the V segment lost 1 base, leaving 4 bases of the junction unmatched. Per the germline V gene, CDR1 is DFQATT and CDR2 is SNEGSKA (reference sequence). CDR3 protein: CSARGQGGEKLFF. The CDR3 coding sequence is TGCAGTGCTAGAGGACAGGGAGGCGAAAAACTGTTTTTT.

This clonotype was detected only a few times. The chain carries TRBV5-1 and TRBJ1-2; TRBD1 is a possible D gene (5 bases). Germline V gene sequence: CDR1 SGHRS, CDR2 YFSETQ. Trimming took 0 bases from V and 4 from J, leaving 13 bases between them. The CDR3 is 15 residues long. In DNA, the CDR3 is TGCGCCAGCAGCTTGGGGGACGGGGCTACCTATGGCTACACCTTC. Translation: CASSLGDGATYGYTF. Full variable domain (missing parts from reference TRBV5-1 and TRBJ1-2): KAGVTQTPRYLIKTRGQQVTLSCSPISGHRSVSWYQQTPGQGLQFLFEYFSETQRNKGNFPGRFSGRQFSNSRSEMNVSTLELGDSALYLCASSLGDGATYGYTFGSGTRLTVV.

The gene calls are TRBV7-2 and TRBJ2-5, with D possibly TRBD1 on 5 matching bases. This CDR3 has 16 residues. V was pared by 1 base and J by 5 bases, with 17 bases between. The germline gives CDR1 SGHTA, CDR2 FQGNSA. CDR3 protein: CASSLGGIGRAETQYF. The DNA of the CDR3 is TGTGCCAGCAGCTTAGGTGGCATCGGCAGGGCGGAGACCCAGTACTTC.

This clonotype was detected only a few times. The CDR3, as DNA: TGCGCCAGCAGCTTGCAGGCGGGGCGCAAGGGAGAGACCCAGTACTTC. Translation: CASSLQAGRKGETQYF. The J gene is TRBJ2-5, the V gene TRBV5-1; a weak D match, TRBD2 (6 bases). Germline V gives CDR1 SGHRS, CDR2 YFSETQ. V lost 1 base and J 4 bases, leaving 17 bases between the germline ends. This CDR3 is built from 16 residues.

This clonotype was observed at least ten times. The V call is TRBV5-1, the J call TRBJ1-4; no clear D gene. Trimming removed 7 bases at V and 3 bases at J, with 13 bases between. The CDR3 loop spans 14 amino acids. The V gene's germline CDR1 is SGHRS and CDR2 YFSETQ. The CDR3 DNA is TGCGCCAGCGCCGAAACACCGTCTAATGAAAAACTGTTTTTT. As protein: CASAETPSNEKLFF.

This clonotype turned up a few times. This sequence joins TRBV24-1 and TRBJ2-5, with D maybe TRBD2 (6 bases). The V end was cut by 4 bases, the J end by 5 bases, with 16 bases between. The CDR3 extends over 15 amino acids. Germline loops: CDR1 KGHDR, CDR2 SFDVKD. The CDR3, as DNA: TGTGCCACCAGTGACCTCCAAGAGGGGAGGGAGACCCAGTACTTC. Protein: CATSDLQEGRETQYF.

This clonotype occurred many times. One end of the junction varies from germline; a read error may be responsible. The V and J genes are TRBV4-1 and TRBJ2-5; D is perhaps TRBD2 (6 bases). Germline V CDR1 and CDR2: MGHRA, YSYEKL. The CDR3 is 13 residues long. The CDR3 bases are TGTGCCAGCAGCCAGGGAGGTTTGGAGACCCAGTACTTC. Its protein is CASSQGGLETQYF.

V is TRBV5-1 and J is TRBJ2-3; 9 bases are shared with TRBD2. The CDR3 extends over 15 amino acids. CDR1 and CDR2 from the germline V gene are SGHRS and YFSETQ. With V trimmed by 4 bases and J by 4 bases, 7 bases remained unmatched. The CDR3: CASSLALAGSDTQYF. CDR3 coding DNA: TGCGCCAGCAGCCTCGCACTAGCGGGCTCAGATACGCAGTATTTT. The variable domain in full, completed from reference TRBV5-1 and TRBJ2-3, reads KAGVTQTPRYLIKTRGQQVTLSCSPISGHRSVSWYQQTPGQGLQFLFEYFSETQRNKGNFPGRFSGRQFSNSRSEMNVSTLELGDSALYLCASSLALAGSDTQYFGPGTRLTVL.

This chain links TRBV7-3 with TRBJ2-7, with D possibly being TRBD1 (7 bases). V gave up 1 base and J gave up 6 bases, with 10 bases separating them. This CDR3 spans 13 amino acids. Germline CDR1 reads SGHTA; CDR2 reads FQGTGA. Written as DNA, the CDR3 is TGTGCCAGCAGCTTAAACAGGGGAGGCGAGCAGTACGTC. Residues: CASSLNRGGEQYV.

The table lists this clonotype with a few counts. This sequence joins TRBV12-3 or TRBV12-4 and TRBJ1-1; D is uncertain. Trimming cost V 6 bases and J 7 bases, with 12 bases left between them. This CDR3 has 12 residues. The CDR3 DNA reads TGTGCCAGCAGCCGGCGGGTCTTTGAAGCTTTCTTT. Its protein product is CASSRRVFEAFF.

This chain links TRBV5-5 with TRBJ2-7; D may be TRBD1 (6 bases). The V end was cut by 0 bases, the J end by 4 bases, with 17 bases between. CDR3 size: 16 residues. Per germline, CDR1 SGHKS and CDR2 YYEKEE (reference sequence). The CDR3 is CASSLARGVKLYEQYV. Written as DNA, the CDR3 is TGTGCCAGCAGCTTGGCCAGGGGCGTAAAGCTTTACGAGCAGTACGTC.

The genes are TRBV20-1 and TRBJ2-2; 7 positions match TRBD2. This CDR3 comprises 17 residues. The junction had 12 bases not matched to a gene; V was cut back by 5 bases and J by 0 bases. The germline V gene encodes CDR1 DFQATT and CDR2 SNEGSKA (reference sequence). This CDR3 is CSARRRGGGANTGELFF. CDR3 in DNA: TGCAGTGCTCGAAGACGCGGGGGAGGAGCGAACACCGGGGAGCTGTTTTTT.

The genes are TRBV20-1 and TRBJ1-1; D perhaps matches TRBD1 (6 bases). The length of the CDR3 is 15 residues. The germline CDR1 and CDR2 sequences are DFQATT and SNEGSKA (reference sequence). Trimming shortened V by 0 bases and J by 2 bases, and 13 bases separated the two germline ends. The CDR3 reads CSARDAQQGNTEAFF. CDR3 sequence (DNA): TGCAGTGCTAGAGATGCCCAACAGGGAAACACTGAAGCTTTCTTT.

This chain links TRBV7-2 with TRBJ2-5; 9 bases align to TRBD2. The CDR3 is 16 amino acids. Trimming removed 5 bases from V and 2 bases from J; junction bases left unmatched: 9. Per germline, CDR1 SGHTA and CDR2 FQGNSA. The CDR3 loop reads CASSPRTSVSQETQYF. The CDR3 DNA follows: TGTGCCAGCAGCCCCCGGACTAGCGTATCTCAAGAGACCCAGTACTTC.

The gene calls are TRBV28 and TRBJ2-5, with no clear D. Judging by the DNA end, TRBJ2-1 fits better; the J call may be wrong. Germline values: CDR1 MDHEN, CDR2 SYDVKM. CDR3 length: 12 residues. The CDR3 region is CASSLLPREQFF. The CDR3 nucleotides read TGTGCCAGCAGTTTACTCCCTCGGGAGCAGTTCTTC.